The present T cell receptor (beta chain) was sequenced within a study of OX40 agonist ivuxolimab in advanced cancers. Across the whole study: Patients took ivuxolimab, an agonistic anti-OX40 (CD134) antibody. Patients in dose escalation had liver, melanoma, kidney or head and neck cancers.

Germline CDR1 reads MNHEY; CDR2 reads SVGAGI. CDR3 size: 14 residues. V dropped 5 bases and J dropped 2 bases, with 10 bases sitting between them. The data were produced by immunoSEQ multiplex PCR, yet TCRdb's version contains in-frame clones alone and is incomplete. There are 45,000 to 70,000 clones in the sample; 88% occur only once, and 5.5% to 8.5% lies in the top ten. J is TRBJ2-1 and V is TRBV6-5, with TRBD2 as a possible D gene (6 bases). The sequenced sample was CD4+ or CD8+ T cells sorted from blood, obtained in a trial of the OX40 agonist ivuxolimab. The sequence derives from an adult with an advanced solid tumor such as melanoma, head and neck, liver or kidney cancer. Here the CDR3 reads CASSVRRAYNEQFF. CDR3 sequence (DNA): TGTGCCAGCAGTGTCCGGAGGGCCTACAATGAGCAGTTCTTC.